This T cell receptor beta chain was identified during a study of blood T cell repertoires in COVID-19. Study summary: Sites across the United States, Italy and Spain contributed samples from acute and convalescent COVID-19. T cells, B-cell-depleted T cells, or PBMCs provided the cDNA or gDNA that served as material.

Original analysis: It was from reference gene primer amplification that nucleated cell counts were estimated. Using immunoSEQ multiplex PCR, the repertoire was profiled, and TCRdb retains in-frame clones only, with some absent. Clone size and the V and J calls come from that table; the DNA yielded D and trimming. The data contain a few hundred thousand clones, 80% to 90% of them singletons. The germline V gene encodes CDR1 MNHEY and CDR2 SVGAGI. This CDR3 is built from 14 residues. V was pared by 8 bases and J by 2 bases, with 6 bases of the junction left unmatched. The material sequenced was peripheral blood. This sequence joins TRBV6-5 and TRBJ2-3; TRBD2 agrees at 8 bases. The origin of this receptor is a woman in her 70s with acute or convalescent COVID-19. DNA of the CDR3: TGTGCCAGCGGGGCGGGGGGCTCCACAGATACGCAGTATTTT. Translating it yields CASGAGGSTDTQYF.